This TCR beta chain was sequenced for a study of cytomegalovirus exposure and HLA in healthy donors. Study-wide results and limits: TCR beta sequences reportedly predicted the HLA-A and HLA-B alleles of most subjects accurately. Most TCR beta V segments were productive about 87% or about 30% of the time in an earlier analysis. Most TCR sequences proved rare, with some public TCRs found in many donors. Indistinguishable V segments, including TRBV6-2 and TRBV6-3, were excluded.

The PCR had 60 Vbeta and 13 Jbeta primers. Measured with immunoSEQ multiplex PCR; TCRdb has only the in-frame clones, and not every one. Counted here are 130,000 to 150,000 clones, roughly 80% occurring once; the ten biggest clones make up 13%. The CDR3 runs 14 residues. Germline V lookup: CDR1 MDHEN, CDR2 SYDVKM. Trimming left V 4 bases short and J 5 bases short, with 13 bases between. Worth noting for this clone: The antigen is not known.

The TCR comes from a man aged 40-50 years in good health and CMV-seropositive. The rearrangement links TRBV28 to TRBJ2-3, with D tentatively TRBD1 (5 bases). The material sequenced was PBMCs. This CDR3 is CASSSLPRGDTQYF. The CDR3 coding sequence is TGTGCCAGCAGTTCTCTTCCTAGGGGAGATACGCAGTATTTT.